This T cell receptor (beta chain) was identified in a study of cytomegalovirus exposure and HLA in healthy donors. Overall study findings and caveats: Cytomegalovirus-associated TCR beta chains were listed, numbering over 150.

The germline V gene encodes CDR1 SQVTM and CDR2 ANQGSEA. V gave up 5 bases and J gave up 2 bases; unmatched junction bases: 4. The CDR3 contains 13 residues. Concerning this clone: The antigen is unknown.

Sequencing used immunoSEQ multiplex PCR; TCRdb keeps in-frame clones, though not all of them. This sample has roughly 100,000 clones, with around 87% found just once. Sequences were obtained from PBMCs. This sequence joins TRBV29-1 and TRBJ2-7, with TRBD1 matching over 9 bases. The TCR comes from a woman between 18 and 29 years old in good health and CMV-seropositive. The CDR3 here is CSVSGQGTYEQYF. The DNA for the CDR3 is TGCAGCGTTTCCGGACAGGGGACCTACGAGCAGTACTTC.